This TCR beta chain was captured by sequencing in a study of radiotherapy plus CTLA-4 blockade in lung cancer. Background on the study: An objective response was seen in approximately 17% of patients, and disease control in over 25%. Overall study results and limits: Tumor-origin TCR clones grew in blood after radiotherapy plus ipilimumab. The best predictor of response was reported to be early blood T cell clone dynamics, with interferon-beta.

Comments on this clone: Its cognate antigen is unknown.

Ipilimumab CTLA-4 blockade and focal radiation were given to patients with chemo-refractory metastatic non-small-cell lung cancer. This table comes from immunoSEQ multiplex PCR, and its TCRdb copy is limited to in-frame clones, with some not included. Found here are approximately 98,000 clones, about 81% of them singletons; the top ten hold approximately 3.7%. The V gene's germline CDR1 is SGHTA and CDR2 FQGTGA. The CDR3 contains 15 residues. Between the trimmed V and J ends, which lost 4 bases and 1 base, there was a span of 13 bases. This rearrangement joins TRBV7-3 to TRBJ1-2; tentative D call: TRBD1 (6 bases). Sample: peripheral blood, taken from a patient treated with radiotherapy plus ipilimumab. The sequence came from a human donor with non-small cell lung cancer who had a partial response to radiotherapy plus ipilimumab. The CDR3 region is CASSSGGLFNYGYTF. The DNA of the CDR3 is TGTGCCAGCAGCTCGGGGGGGCTGTTTAACTATGGCTACACCTTC.